These T cell receptor beta chains were read from a single sample in a study of cytomegalovirus exposure and HLA in healthy donors. Repertoires were generated with immunoSEQ multiplex PCR, while TCRdb's copy carries only in-frame clones and drops some. Of 100,000 to 150,000 clones in the sample, over 70% were seen once. Sequencing was carried out using PBMCs. The receptors here all came from a man between 18 and 35 years old in good health and CMV-seropositive. Both conserved end residues are part of each CDR3. The D gene is left open where the match is weak. Size is stated for part of the rows, as once, few or many counts, or as a class when the clone is expanded.

v_gene: TRBV5-1; d_gene: TRBD1; j_gene: TRBJ2-5; abundance: NA; CDR3nt: TGCGCCAGCAGCGACGGACAGGGTAATGAGGAGACCCAGTACTTC; CDR3aa: CASSDGQGNEETQYF
v_gene: TRBV6-6; d_gene: TRBD2; j_gene: TRBJ2-1; abundance: NA; CDR3nt: TGTGCCAGCAGTAGCGGGGGGGCCATTGAGCAGTTCTTC; CDR3aa: CASSSGGAIEQFF
v_gene: TRBV6-5; d_gene: NA; j_gene: TRBJ1-4; abundance: NA; CDR3nt: TGTGCCAGCAGTTACGATGTGGCAGGATCCGGAAAACTGTTTTTT; CDR3aa: CASSYDVAGSGKLFF
v_gene: TRBV27; d_gene: NA; j_gene: TRBJ2-7; abundance: few; CDR3nt: TGTGCCAGCAGGACAGGAAGCTCCTACGAGCAGTACTTC; CDR3aa: CASRTGSSYEQYF
v_gene: TRBV6-4; d_gene: TRBD1; j_gene: TRBJ1-6; abundance: NA; CDR3nt: TGTGCCAGCAGGGGACAGGGGTATAATTCACCCCTCCACTTT; CDR3aa: CASRGQGYNSPLHF
v_gene: TRBV4-1; d_gene: TRBD1; j_gene: TRBJ1-6; abundance: NA; CDR3nt: TGCGCCAGCAGCCAAGATTTCCCGGGACAGCTCAATTCACCCCTCCACTTT; CDR3aa: CASSQDFPGQLNSPLHF
v_gene: TRBV5-4; d_gene: TRBD2; j_gene: TRBJ2-2; abundance: NA; CDR3nt: TGTGCCAGCAGCTCTAACCCCCTAGCGGGAGTCCGGGAGCTGTTTTTT; CDR3aa: CASSSNPLAGVRELFF
v_gene: TRBV7-9; d_gene: NA; j_gene: TRBJ1-4; abundance: NA; CDR3nt: TGTGCCAGCAGCTTAGCTGCAGGAAGAACAACTAATGAAAAACTGTTTTTT; CDR3aa: CASSLAAGRTTNEKLFF
v_gene: TRBV4-1; d_gene: NA; j_gene: TRBJ1-1; abundance: once; CDR3nt: TGCGCCAGCAGCCAGACGACAGATGAGAACACTGAAGCTTTCTTT; CDR3aa: CASSQTTDENTEAFF
v_gene: TRBV4-3; d_gene: NA; j_gene: TRBJ2-6; abundance: NA; CDR3nt: TGCGCCAGCAGCCAAGAGGCAACAGAGGGGGCCAACGTCCTGACTTTC; CDR3aa: CASSQEATEGANVLTF
v_gene: TRBV12-5; d_gene: TRBD2; j_gene: TRBJ2-7; abundance: NA; CDR3nt: TGTGCTAGTGGTTTGGGAGGGACTATTTACGAGCAGTACTTC; CDR3aa: CASGLGGTIYEQYF
v_gene: TRBV27; d_gene: NA; j_gene: TRBJ2-1; abundance: NA; CDR3nt: TGTGCCAGCAGCGGGGGCTCCTACAATGAGCAGTTCTTC; CDR3aa: CASSGGSYNEQFF
v_gene: TRBV18; d_gene: NA; j_gene: TRBJ2-1; abundance: NA; CDR3nt: TGTGCCAGCTCATCCCAGCGGCTGGCTTTCGGTGAGCAGTTCTTC; CDR3aa: CASSSQRLAFGEQFF
v_gene: TRBV2; d_gene: TRBD1; j_gene: TRBJ1-2; abundance: NA; CDR3nt: TGTGCCAGCACCCCGGGACAGTATATTCTATATGGCTACACCTTC; CDR3aa: CASTPGQYILYGYTF
v_gene: TRBV9; d_gene: NA; j_gene: TRBJ1-1; abundance: NA; CDR3nt: TGTGCCAGCAGCGTAAGGGGGGGCACTGAAGCTTTCTTT; CDR3aa: CASSVRGGTEAFF
v_gene: TRBV30; d_gene: TRBD1; j_gene: TRBJ2-7; abundance: NA; CDR3nt: TGTGCCGGGTCTCAGGGGGCGAGCTACGAGCAGTACTTC; CDR3aa: CAGSQGASYEQYF
v_gene: TRBV2; d_gene: TRBD1; j_gene: TRBJ1-1; abundance: many; CDR3nt: TGTGCCAGCAGAATGAGACCGGGACAGGGGGAAACTGAAGCTTTCTTT; CDR3aa: CASRMRPGQGETEAFF
v_gene: TRBV19; d_gene: NA; j_gene: TRBJ1-6; abundance: NA; CDR3nt: TGTGCCAGTACCGAACAGGTGCTCTATAATTCACCCCTCCACTTT; CDR3aa: CASTEQVLYNSPLHF
v_gene: TRBV19; d_gene: TRBD1; j_gene: TRBJ1-1; abundance: NA; CDR3nt: TGTGCCAGTAGTACGACAGGGCAGTGGGTAGCTGAAGCTTTCTTT; CDR3aa: CASSTTGQWVAEAFF
v_gene: TRBV5-6; d_gene: NA; j_gene: TRBJ1-1; abundance: few; CDR3nt: TGTGCCAGCGTGCGGGGGACTGGGGCTTTCTTT; CDR3aa: CASVRGTGAFF
v_gene: TRBV4-3; d_gene: NA; j_gene: TRBJ2-2; abundance: NA; CDR3nt: TGCGCCAGCAGCCTCCTAGGTGACAGGTGGAGTACCGGGGAGCTGTTTTTT; CDR3aa: CASSLLGDRWSTGELFF
v_gene: TRBV10-3; d_gene: TRBD1; j_gene: TRBJ2-7; abundance: NA; CDR3nt: TGTGCCATCAGACCCGGGACAGTCTACGAGCAGTACTTC; CDR3aa: CAIRPGTVYEQYF
v_gene: TRBV11-2; d_gene: NA; j_gene: TRBJ2-5; abundance: NA; CDR3nt: TGTGCCAGCAGCCGGGAGAGAGAGACCCAGTACTTC; CDR3aa: CASSRERETQYF
v_gene: TRBV7-9; d_gene: TRBD1; j_gene: TRBJ1-1; abundance: NA; CDR3nt: TGTGCCAGCAGCTGGCCGGGACAGGGGGTCATGAACACTGAAGCTTTCTTT; CDR3aa: CASSWPGQGVMNTEAFF
v_gene: TRBV30; d_gene: NA; j_gene: TRBJ2-7; abundance: NA; CDR3nt: TGTGCCTGGAGACCCGGATGGCTGGCACAGGAGCAGTACTTC; CDR3aa: CAWRPGWLAQEQYF
v_gene: TRBV7-2; d_gene: NA; j_gene: TRBJ2-2; abundance: NA; CDR3nt: TGTGCCAGCAGCTTACTGAACACCGGGGAGCTGTTTTTT; CDR3aa: CASSLLNTGELFF
v_gene: TRBV30; d_gene: TRBD2; j_gene: TRBJ2-7; abundance: NA; CDR3nt: TGTGCCTGGGGAAAGGGACTAGTTGGCGTCTACTTC; CDR3aa: CAWGKGLVGVYF
v_gene: TRBV5-1; d_gene: NA; j_gene: TRBJ1-1; abundance: NA; CDR3nt: TGCGCCAGCAGCTTGGCCTCAACGGTGAACACTGAAGCTTTCTTT; CDR3aa: CASSLASTVNTEAFF
v_gene: TRBV11-2; d_gene: TRBD1; j_gene: TRBJ1-2; abundance: NA; CDR3nt: TGTGCCAGCAGCTCCCAGACAGGGGGCGGCTATGGCTACACCTTC; CDR3aa: CASSSQTGGGYGYTF
v_gene: TRBV4-2; d_gene: NA; j_gene: TRBJ2-7; abundance: NA; CDR3nt: TGTGCCAGCAGCCAAGGACAGGTAACCTACGAGCAGTACTTC; CDR3aa: CASSQGQVTYEQYF
v_gene: TRBV18; d_gene: NA; j_gene: TRBJ2-7; abundance: NA; CDR3nt: TGTGCCAGCTCACCTCTGCCTACAGGGTCCTTATCCTACGAGCAGTACTTC; CDR3aa: CASSPLPTGSLSYEQYF
v_gene: TRBV29-1; d_gene: TRBD1; j_gene: TRBJ1-6; abundance: NA; CDR3nt: TGCAGCGTTTCTGAGGGGGCAGCCTATAATTCACCCCTCCACTTT; CDR3aa: CSVSEGAAYNSPLHF
v_gene: TRBV7-6; d_gene: TRBD2; j_gene: TRBJ2-1; abundance: NA; CDR3nt: TGTGCCAGCAGCTCCGGACTAGCGGGAGGGAACGAAGATGAGCAGTTCTTC; CDR3aa: CASSSGLAGGNEDEQFF
v_gene: TRBV2; d_gene: TRBD1; j_gene: TRBJ1-2; abundance: NA; CDR3nt: TGTGCCAGCAGGGGGAGGACAGGCGTCTATGGCTACACCTTC; CDR3aa: CASRGRTGVYGYTF
v_gene: TRBV14; d_gene: NA; j_gene: TRBJ1-6; abundance: NA; CDR3nt: TGTGCCAGCAGCCAAGGGACATCCCGACCCCTCCACTTT; CDR3aa: CASSQGTSRPLHF
v_gene: TRBV7-9; d_gene: TRBD1; j_gene: TRBJ2-7; abundance: NA; CDR3nt: TGTGCCAGCAGCTTCCGGGACAGCTACGAGCAGTACTTC; CDR3aa: CASSFRDSYEQYF
v_gene: TRBV7-2; d_gene: NA; j_gene: TRBJ1-1; abundance: NA; CDR3nt: TGTGCCAGCAGCATGGGCCGGGCAAACAGAGGGGGCACTGAAGCTTTCTTT; CDR3aa: CASSMGRANRGGTEAFF
v_gene: TRBV7-2; d_gene: NA; j_gene: TRBJ2-1; abundance: NA; CDR3nt: TGTGCCAGCAGCCCCCCCCGGCAGGCAGGTATGGGTGAGCAGTTCTTC; CDR3aa: CASSPPRQAGMGEQFF
v_gene: TRBV9; d_gene: TRBD2; j_gene: TRBJ2-3; abundance: NA; CDR3nt: TGTGCCAGCAGCGTGACTAGCGGGAGTATAGATACGCAGTATTTT; CDR3aa: CASSVTSGSIDTQYF
v_gene: TRBV16; d_gene: TRBD1; j_gene: TRBJ1-2; abundance: NA; CDR3nt: TGTGCCAGCAGCCAAAAGGGGGACAGGCCCCTCTATGGCTACACCTTC; CDR3aa: CASSQKGDRPLYGYTF
v_gene: TRBV7-2; d_gene: TRBD1; j_gene: TRBJ2-1; abundance: NA; CDR3nt: TGTGCCAGCAGCTTAGAACCGGGACAGACTGTCAGGGAGCAGTTCTTC; CDR3aa: CASSLEPGQTVREQFF
v_gene: TRBV6-8; d_gene: TRBD2; j_gene: TRBJ2-5; abundance: NA; CDR3nt: TGTGCCAGCAGTTACTTGACTAGCGGGGGGAGGGAGACCCAGTACTTC; CDR3aa: CASSYLTSGGRETQYF
v_gene: TRBV4-3; d_gene: TRBD1; j_gene: TRBJ1-4; abundance: NA; CDR3nt: TGCGCCAGCAGCCTCGGACAGGTGTTGACTAATGAAAAACTGTTTTTT; CDR3aa: CASSLGQVLTNEKLFF
v_gene: TRBV14; d_gene: NA; j_gene: TRBJ2-3; abundance: NA; CDR3nt: TGTGCCAGCAGCCAAGAACTGACAGATACGCAGTATTTT; CDR3aa: CASSQELTDTQYF
v_gene: TRBV6-4; d_gene: TRBD2; j_gene: TRBJ2-3; abundance: NA; CDR3nt: TGTGCCAGCAGTACCTCGGCGGGAGATCGGGCGCAGTATTTT; CDR3aa: CASSTSAGDRAQYF
v_gene: TRBV19; d_gene: NA; j_gene: TRBJ2-5; abundance: NA; CDR3nt: TGTGCCAGTAGCCACAGGTTTAGGGAGACCCAGTACTTC; CDR3aa: CASSHRFRETQYF
v_gene: TRBV2; d_gene: NA; j_gene: TRBJ1-2; abundance: NA; CDR3nt: TGTGCCAGCAGTGAATCTACTGCGGGCGGCTACACCTTC; CDR3aa: CASSESTAGGYTF
v_gene: TRBV10-3; d_gene: TRBD1; j_gene: TRBJ2-6; abundance: few; CDR3nt: TGTGCCATCAGTACCCCGGGACAGGGGGCTGGGGCCAACGTCCTGACTTTC; CDR3aa: CAISTPGQGAGANVLTF